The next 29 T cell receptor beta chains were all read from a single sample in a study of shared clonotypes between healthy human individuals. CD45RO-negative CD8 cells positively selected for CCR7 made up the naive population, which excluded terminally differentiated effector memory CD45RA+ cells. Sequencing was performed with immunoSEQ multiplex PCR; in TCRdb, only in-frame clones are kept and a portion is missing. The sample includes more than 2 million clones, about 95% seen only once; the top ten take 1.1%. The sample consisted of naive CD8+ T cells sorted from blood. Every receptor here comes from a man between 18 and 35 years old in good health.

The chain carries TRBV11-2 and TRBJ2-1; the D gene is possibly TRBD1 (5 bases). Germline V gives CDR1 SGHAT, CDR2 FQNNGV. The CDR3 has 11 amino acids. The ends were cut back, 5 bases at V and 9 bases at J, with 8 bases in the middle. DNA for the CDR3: TGTGCCAGCAGCCCCCAGGGTGAGCAGTTCTTC. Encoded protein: CASSPQGEQFF.

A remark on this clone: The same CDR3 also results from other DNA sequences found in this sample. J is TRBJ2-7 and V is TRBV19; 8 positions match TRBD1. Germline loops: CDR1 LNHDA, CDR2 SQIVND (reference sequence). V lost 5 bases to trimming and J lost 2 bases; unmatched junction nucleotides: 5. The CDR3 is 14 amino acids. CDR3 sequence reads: CASSFGTGTYEQYF. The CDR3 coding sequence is TGTGCCAGTAGTTTCGGGACAGGCACCTACGAGCAGTACTTC.

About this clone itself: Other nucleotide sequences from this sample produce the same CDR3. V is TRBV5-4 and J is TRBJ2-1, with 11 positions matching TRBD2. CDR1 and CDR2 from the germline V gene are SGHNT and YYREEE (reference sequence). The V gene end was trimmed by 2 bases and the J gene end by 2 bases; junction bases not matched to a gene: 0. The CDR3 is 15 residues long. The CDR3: CASSFSGGAYNEQFF. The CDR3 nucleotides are TGTGCCAGCAGCTTTAGCGGGGGGGCCTACAATGAGCAGTTCTTC.

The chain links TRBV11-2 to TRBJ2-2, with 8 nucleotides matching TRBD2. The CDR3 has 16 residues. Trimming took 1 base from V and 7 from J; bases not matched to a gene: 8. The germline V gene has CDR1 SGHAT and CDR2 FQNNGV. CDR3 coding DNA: TGTGCCAGCAGCTTAGCTGGGGGACTAGTTGGCGGGGAGCTGTTTTTT. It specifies CASSLAGGLVGGELFF.

CDR3 bases: TGTGCCAGCAGCTCCCACCGGGAGGAGCAGTTCTTC. Translating gives CASSSHREEQFF. This rearrangement joins TRBV7-2 to TRBJ2-1; perhaps TRBD2 as D (6 bases). The CDR3 consists of 12 residues. Trimming pared 4 bases from V and 10 bases from J, leaving 11 bases between. Germline CDR1 reads SGHTA; CDR2 reads FQGNSA.

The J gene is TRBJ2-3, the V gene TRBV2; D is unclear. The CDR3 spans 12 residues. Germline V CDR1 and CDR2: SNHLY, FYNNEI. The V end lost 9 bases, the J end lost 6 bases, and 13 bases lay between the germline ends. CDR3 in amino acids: CASIWVLDTQYF. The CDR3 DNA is TGTGCCAGTATCTGGGTTCTGGATACGCAGTATTTT.

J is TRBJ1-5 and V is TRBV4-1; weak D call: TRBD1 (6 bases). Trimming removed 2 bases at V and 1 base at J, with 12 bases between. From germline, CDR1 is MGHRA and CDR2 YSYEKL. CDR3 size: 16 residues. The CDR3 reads CASSQNAGESNQPQHF. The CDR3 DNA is TGCGCCAGCAGCCAAAACGCAGGGGAGAGCAATCAGCCCCAGCATTTT.

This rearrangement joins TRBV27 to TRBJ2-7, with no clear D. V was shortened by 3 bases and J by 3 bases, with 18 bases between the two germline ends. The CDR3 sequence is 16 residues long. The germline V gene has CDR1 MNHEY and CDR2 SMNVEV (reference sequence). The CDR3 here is CASSFSSGALIYEQYF. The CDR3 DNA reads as TGTGCCAGCAGTTTCTCCTCGGGCGCCTTGATCTACGAGCAGTACTTC.

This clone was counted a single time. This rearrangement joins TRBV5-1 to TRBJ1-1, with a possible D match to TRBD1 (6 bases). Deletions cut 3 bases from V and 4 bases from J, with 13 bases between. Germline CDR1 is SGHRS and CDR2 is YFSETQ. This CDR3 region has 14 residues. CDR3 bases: TGCGCCAGCAGCTGGGGGACAAGCACCACTGAAGCTTTCTTT. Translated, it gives CASSWGTSTTEAFF.

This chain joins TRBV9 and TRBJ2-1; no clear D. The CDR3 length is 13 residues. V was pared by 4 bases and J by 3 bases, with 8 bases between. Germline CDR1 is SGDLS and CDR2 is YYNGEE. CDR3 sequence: CASSPEHYNEQFF. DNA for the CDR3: TGTGCCAGCAGCCCGGAGCACTACAATGAGCAGTTCTTC.

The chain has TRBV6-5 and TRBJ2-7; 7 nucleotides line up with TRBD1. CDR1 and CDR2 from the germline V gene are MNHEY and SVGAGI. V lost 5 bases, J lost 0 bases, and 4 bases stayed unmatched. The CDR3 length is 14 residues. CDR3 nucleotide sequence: TGTGCCAGCAGTCTAGGACAGGCCTCCTACGAGCAGTACTTC. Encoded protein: CASSLGQASYEQYF.

CDR3 protein: CASSLMGVGTDTQYF. CDR3 DNA: TGTGCCAGCAGTTTAATGGGAGTGGGCACAGATACGCAGTATTTT. The V call is TRBV27, the J call TRBJ2-3; perhaps TRBD2 as D (5 bases). CDR3 length equals 15 residues. The germline V gene encodes CDR1 MNHEY and CDR2 SMNVEV (reference sequence). V lost 2 bases, J lost 1 base, and 10 bases lay in between.

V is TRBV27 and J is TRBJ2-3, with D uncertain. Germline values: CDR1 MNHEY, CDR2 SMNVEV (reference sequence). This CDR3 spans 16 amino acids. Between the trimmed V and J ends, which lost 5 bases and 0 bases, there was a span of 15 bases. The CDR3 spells CASSPLELSSTDTQYF. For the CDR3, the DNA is TGTGCCAGCAGTCCCCTTGAGTTGTCAAGCACAGATACGCAGTATTTT.

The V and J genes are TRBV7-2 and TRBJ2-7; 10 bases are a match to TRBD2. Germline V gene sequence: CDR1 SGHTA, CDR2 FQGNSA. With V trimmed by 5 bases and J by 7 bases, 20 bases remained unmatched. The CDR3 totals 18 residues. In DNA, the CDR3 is TGTGCCAGCAGCGAACGGCTAGCGGGGGTTTTTAACAAGTTTGAGCAGTACTTC. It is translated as CASSERLAGVFNKFEQYF.

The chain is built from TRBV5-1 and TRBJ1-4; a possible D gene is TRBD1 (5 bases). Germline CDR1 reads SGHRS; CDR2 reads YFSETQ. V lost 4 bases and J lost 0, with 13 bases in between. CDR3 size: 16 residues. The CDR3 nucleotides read TGCGCCAGCAGCCTCGGGACGGTTGCAACTAATGAAAAACTGTTTTTT. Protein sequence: CASSLGTVATNEKLFF.

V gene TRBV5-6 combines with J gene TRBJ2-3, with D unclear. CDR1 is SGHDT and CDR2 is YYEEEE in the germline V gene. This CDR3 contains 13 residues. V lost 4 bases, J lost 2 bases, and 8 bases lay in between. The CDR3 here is CASSAHPTDTQYF. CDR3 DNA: TGTGCCAGCAGCGCGCATCCCACAGATACGCAGTATTTT. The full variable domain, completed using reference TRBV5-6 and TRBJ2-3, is DAGVTQSPTHLIKTRGQQVTLRCSPKSGHDTVSWYQQALGQGPQFIFQYYEEEERQRGNFPDRFSGHQFPNYSSELNVNALLLGDSALYLCASSAHPTDTQYFGPGTRLTVL.

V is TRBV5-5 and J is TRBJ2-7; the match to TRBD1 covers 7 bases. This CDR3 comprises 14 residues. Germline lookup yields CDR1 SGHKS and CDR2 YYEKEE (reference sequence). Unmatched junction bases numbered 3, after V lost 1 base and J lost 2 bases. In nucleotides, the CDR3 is TGTGCCAGCAGCTTGAGGCAGGGGGCCTACGAGCAGTACTTC. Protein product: CASSLRQGAYEQYF.

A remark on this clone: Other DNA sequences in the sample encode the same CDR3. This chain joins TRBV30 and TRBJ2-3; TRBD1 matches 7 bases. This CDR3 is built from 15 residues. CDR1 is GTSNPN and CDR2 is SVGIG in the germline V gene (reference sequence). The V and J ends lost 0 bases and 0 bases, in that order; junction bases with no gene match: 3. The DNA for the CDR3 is TGTGCCTGGAGTGTGGGGACAGCTAGCACAGATACGCAGTATTTT. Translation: CAWSVGTASTDTQYF. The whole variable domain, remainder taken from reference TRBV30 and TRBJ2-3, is SQTIHQWPATLVQPVGSPLSLECTVEGTSNPNLYWYRQAAGRGLQLLFYSVGIGQISSEVPQNLSASRPQDRQFILSSKKLLLSDSGFYLCAWSVGTASTDTQYFGPGTRLTVL.

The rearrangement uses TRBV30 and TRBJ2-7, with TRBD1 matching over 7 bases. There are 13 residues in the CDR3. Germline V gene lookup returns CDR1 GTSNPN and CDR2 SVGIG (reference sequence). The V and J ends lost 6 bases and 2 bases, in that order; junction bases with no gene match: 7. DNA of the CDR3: TGTGCCTGTCCTGAGGGGGCGCCCTACGAGCAGTACTTC. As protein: CACPEGAPYEQYF.

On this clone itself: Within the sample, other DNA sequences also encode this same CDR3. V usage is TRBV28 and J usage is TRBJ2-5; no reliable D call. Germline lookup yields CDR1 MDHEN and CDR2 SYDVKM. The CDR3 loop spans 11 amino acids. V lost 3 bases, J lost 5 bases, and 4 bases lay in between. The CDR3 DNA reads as TGTGCCAGCAGTTTGGGTGAGACCCAGTACTTC. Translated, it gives CASSLGETQYF. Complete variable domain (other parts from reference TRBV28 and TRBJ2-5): DVKVTQSSRYLVKRTGEKVFLECVQDMDHENMFWYRQDPGLGLRLIYFSYDVKMKEKGDIPEGYSVSREKKERFSLILESASTNQTSMYLCASSLGETQYFGPGTRLLVL.

The CDR3 DNA reads TGTGCCAGCAGCCAAGCTTCAGGGAATGAGCAGTTCTTC. Residues: CASSQASGNEQFF. J is TRBJ2-1 and V is TRBV4-2; a possible D gene is TRBD1 (5 bases). The germline V gene encodes CDR1 LGHNA and CDR2 YNFKEQ. The CDR3 length is 13 residues. Trimming removed 1 base at V and 7 bases at J, with 8 bases between.

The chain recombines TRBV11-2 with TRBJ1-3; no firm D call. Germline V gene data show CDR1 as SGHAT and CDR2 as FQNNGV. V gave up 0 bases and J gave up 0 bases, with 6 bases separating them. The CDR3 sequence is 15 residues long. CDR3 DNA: TGTGCCAGCAGCTTAGACTTTAACTCTGGAAACACCATATATTTT. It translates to CASSLDFNSGNTIYF.

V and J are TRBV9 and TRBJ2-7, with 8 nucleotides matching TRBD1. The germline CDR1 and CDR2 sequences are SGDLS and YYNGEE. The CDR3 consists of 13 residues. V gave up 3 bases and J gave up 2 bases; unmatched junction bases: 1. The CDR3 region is CASSATGAYEQYF. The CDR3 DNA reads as TGTGCCAGCAGCGCGACAGGGGCCTACGAGCAGTACTTC.

As DNA, the CDR3 is TGTGCCACCAGCATGGCCGGGAGCGAGCAGTACTTC. Translating gives CATSMAGSEQYF. The chain uses TRBV15 and TRBJ2-7, with D maybe TRBD2 (6 bases). The V gene's germline CDR1 is LNHNV and CDR2 YYDKDF (reference sequence). V was shortened by 4 bases and J by 6 bases, with 10 bases between the two germline ends. CDR3 size: 12 residues.

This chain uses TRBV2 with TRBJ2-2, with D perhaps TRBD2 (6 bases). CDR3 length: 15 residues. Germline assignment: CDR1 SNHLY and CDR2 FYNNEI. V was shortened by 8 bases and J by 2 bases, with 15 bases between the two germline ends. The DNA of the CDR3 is TGTGCCAGCCGTCCCGGGGAGGCAAACACCGGGGAGCTGTTTTTT. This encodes CASRPGEANTGELFF.

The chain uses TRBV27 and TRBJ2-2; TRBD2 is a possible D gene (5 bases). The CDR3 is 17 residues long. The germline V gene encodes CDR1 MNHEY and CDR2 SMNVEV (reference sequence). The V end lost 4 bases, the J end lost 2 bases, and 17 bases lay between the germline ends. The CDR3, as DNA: TGTGCCAGCAGTTACCGGGGAGTGAGATATAACACCGGGGAGCTGTTTTTT. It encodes CASSYRGVRYNTGELFF.

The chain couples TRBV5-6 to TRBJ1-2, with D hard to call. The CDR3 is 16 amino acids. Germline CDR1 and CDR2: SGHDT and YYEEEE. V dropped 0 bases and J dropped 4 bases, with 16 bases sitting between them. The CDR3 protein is CASSLAPPGVTYGYTF. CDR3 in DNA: TGTGCCAGCAGCTTGGCACCCCCGGGAGTGACCTATGGCTACACCTTC.

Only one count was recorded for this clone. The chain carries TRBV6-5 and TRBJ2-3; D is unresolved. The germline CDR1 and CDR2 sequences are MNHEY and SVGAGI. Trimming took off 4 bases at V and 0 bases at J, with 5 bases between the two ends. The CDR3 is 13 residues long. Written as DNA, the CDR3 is TGTGCCAGCAGTTTGGTGAGCACAGATACGCAGTATTTT. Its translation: CASSLVSTDTQYF.

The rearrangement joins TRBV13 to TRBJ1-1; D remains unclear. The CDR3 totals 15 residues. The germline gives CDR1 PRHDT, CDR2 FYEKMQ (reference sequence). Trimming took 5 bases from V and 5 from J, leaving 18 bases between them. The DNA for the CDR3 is TGTGCCAGCAGCGCCCGGGAGCTTCACGGGACTGAAGCTTTCTTT. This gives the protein CASSARELHGTEAFF.